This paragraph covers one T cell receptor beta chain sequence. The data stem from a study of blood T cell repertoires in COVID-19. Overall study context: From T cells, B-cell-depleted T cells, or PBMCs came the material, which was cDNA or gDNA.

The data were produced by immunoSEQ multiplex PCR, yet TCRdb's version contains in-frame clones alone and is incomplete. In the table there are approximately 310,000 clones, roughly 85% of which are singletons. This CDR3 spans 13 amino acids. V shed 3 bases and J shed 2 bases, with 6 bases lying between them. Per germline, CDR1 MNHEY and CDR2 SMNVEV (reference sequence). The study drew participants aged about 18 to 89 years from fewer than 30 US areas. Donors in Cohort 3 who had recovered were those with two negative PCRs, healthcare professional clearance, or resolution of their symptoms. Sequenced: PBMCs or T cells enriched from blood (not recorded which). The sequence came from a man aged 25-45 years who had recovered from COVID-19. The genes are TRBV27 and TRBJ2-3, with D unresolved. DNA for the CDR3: TGTGCCAGCAGTTTCCTAAACACAGATACGCAGTATTTT. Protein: CASSFLNTDTQYF.